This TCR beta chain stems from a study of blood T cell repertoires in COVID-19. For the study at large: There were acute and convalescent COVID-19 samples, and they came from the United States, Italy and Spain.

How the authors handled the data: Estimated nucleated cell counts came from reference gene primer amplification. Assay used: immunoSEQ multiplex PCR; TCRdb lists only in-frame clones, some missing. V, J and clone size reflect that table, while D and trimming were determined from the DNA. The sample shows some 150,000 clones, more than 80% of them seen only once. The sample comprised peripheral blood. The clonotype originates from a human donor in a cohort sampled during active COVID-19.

CDR3 sequence: CASSAGQGSMFGYTF. The CDR3 region has the DNA TGTGCCAGCAGTGCGGGACAGGGTTCAATGTTTGGCTACACCTTC. The chain combines TRBV9 with TRBJ1-2, with 9 positions matching TRBD1. There are 15 residues in the CDR3. Germline lookup yields CDR1 SGDLS and CDR2 YYNGEE. Germline trimming cut 5 bases from V and 7 bases from J; bases unmatched to any gene: 12.